The 30 T cell receptor beta chains below come from one sample, sequenced in a study of blood T cell repertoires in COVID-19. Assay used: immunoSEQ multiplex PCR; TCRdb lists only in-frame clones, some missing. The top ten hold around 3.3% of the sample, which has over 85,000 clones, about 85% seen once. The specimen sequenced was peripheral blood. The receptors were gathered from a woman older than 75 with COVID-19, enrolled during active disease.

This chain links TRBV12-3 or TRBV12-4 with TRBJ1-5; perhaps TRBD1 as D (6 bases). V was pared by 4 bases and J by 4 bases, with 8 bases between. The CDR3 length is 13 residues. CDR3 residues: CASSYRENQPQHF. The CDR3 nucleotides read TGTGCCAGCAGTTACAGGGAGAATCAGCCCCAGCATTTT.

This sequence joins TRBV5-6 and TRBJ1-3, with TRBD1 identical over 7 bases. The V gene's germline CDR1 is SGHDT and CDR2 YYEEEE. There are 15 residues in the CDR3. V lost 4 bases and J lost 1; bases outside the gene matches: 5. CDR3 nucleotide sequence: TGTGCCAGCAGCCCGGGACAGCTTTCTGGAAACACCATATATTTT. Its translation: CASSPGQLSGNTIYF. The complete variable domain, with remaining parts taken from reference TRBV5-6 and TRBJ1-3, reads DAGVTQSPTHLIKTRGQQVTLRCSPKSGHDTVSWYQQALGQGPQFIFQYYEEEERQRGNFPDRFSGHQFPNYSSELNVNALLLGDSALYLCASSPGQLSGNTIYFGEGSWLTVV.

J is TRBJ2-3 and V is TRBV4-1; 10 bases fit TRBD1. The CDR3 runs to 17 residues. The V gene end was trimmed by 0 bases and the J gene end by 5 bases; junction bases not matched to a gene: 8. In germline, CDR1 is MGHRA, CDR2 YSYEKL. The CDR3 is CASSQEWRGQGRDTQYF. In DNA, the CDR3 is TGCGCCAGCAGCCAAGAATGGAGGGGACAGGGGAGAGATACGCAGTATTTT.

The chain employs TRBV7-3 and TRBJ2-5; TRBD2 matches at 7 bases. Trimming cost V 1 base and J 4 bases; bases outside gene matches: 6. Germline assignment: CDR1 SGHTA and CDR2 FQGTGA. The CDR3 runs to 15 residues. The CDR3 spells CASSLRGTTLETQYF. For the CDR3, the DNA is TGTGCCAGCAGCTTAAGAGGGACTACGCTAGAGACCCAGTACTTC.

J is TRBJ2-1 and V is TRBV24-1; 11 bases align to TRBD2. Germline V gene data show CDR1 as KGHDR and CDR2 as SFDVKD. With 0 bases clipped from V and 0 bases from J, the junction kept 6 bases outside the gene matches. The length of the CDR3 is 19 residues. DNA for the CDR3: TGTGCCACCAGTGATTTGGGGGTTACTAGCGGGAGCTCCTACAATGAGCAGTTCTTC. Translation gives CATSDLGVTSGSSYNEQFF.

The V and J genes are TRBV10-3 and TRBJ2-1, with TRBD2 matching 9 bases. Germline V gene lookup returns CDR1 ENHRY and CDR2 SYGVKD. V shed 0 bases and J 7 bases; nucleotides not matched to a gene: 7. The CDR3 is 16 residues long. CDR3 protein: CAISESSGTSLNEQFF. The CDR3, as DNA: TGTGCCATCAGTGAGTCTTCCGGGACTAGCCTAAATGAGCAGTTCTTC.

This chain links TRBV3-1 (or the pseudogene TRBV3-2) with TRBJ1-4; D may be TRBD1 (6 bases). The germline CDR1 and CDR2 sequences are LGHDT and YNNKEL (reference sequence). There are 16 residues in the CDR3. V lost 3 bases and J 3 bases, leaving 14 bases between the germline ends. CDR3: CASSHNTGTANEKLFF. For the CDR3, the DNA is TGTGCCAGCAGCCACAATACAGGGACCGCTAATGAAAAACTGTTTTTT.

This clone was recorded a few times. The chain has TRBV9 and TRBJ2-7, with a possible D match to TRBD2 (6 bases). Looked up from germline, CDR1 is SGDLS and CDR2 is YYNGEE. V was shortened by 4 bases and J by 4 bases, with 24 bases between the two germline ends. This CDR3 has 17 residues. The CDR3: CASSPRDSAWRGYEQYF. In DNA, the CDR3 is TGTGCCAGCAGCCCTCGGGATAGCGCGTGGAGGGGATACGAGCAGTACTTC.

The chain recombines TRBV6-6 with TRBJ1-5; 9 bases agree with TRBD1. V gave up 7 bases and J gave up 4 bases; unmatched junction bases: 8. CDR3 length: 15 amino acids. Germline CDR1 MNHNY, CDR2 SVGAGI (reference sequence). The CDR3 sequence is CASTKRTGDNQPQHF. The CDR3 coding sequence is TGTGCCAGCACCAAACGGACAGGGGATAATCAGCCCCAGCATTTT.

The V and J genes are TRBV13 and TRBJ2-1; TRBD1 agrees at 7 bases. The CDR3 loop spans 15 amino acids. The V gene end was trimmed by 2 bases and the J gene end by 7 bases; junction bases not matched to a gene: 8. CDR1 is PRHDT and CDR2 is FYEKMQ in the germline V gene (reference sequence). DNA for the CDR3: TGTGCCAGCAGCTTAAGACAGGGTATCAGGAATGAGCAGTTCTTC. It yields the protein CASSLRQGIRNEQFF.

The chain links TRBV9 to TRBJ1-3, with D unresolved. The CDR3 totals 14 residues. The germline V and J ends were trimmed by 0 bases and 1 base, with 5 bases remaining between them. Germline-derived CDR1 and CDR2 are SGDLS and YYNGEE. The CDR3 is CASSVVASGNTIYF. CDR3 coding DNA: TGTGCCAGCAGCGTAGTAGCATCTGGAAACACCATATATTTT.

The J gene is TRBJ2-1, the V gene TRBV7-2; D remains unclear. Germline assignment: CDR1 SGHTA and CDR2 FQGNSA. Trimming pared 8 bases from V and 9 bases from J, leaving 20 bases between. The CDR3 spans 14 residues. The CDR3 reads CASGVARLNGEQFF. In nucleotides, the CDR3 is TGTGCCAGCGGAGTCGCCAGACTTAACGGTGAGCAGTTCTTC. Full variable domain (missing parts from reference TRBV7-2 and TRBJ2-1): GAGVSQSPSNKVTEKGKDVELRCDPISGHTALYWYRQSLGQGLEFLIYFQGNSAPDKSGLPSDRFSAERTGGSVSTLTIQRTQQEDSAVYLCASGVARLNGEQFFGPGTRLTVL.

This clone has only a few counts. The rearrangement joins TRBV19 to TRBJ1-5; a possible D gene is TRBD1 (6 bases). The V and J ends lost 2 bases and 6 bases respectively, with 14 bases between them. The CDR3 spans 15 residues. Germline CDR1 is LNHDA and CDR2 is SQIVND (reference sequence). In DNA form, the CDR3 reads TGTGCCAGTAGTATACTGGGGAGGGGGGCTCAGCCCCAGCATTTT. This gives the protein CASSILGRGAQPQHF.

This clone was counted only a few times. V and J are TRBV2 and TRBJ2-7; 9 bases fit TRBD2. Germline V gene data show CDR1 as SNHLY and CDR2 as FYNNEI. V was pared by 6 bases and J by 2 bases, with 5 bases of the junction left unmatched. CDR3 length: 14 residues. The CDR3 DNA sequence: TGTGCCAGCAGCACGACTAGCGGCGCCTACGAGCAGTACTTC. This codes for CASSTTSGAYEQYF.

The chain couples TRBV9 to TRBJ2-2; D unresolved. Germline V lookup: CDR1 SGDLS, CDR2 YYNGEE. The CDR3 has 13 residues. Trimming stripped 3 bases from V and 4 bases from J, with 7 bases between. As DNA, the CDR3 is TGTGCCAGCAGCGCCGGTCTCACCGGGGAGCTGTTTTTT. Its protein product is CASSAGLTGELFF.

This chain joins TRBV5-6 and TRBJ1-1; TRBD1 is a possible D gene (5 bases). The CDR3 is 13 residues long. V was clipped by 5 bases and J by 6 bases, with 14 bases between them. Germline CDR1 and CDR2: SGHDT and YYEEEE. The CDR3: CASSLWRGPEAFF. The CDR3 nucleotides are TGTGCCAGCAGTTTGTGGAGGGGCCCTGAAGCTTTCTTT.

J is TRBJ2-1 and V is TRBV6-4; D possibly corresponds to TRBD2 (7 bases). Trimming left V 9 bases short and J 5 bases short, with 17 bases between. Germline assignment: CDR1 MRHNA and CDR2 SNTAGT. The CDR3 sequence is 14 residues long. The CDR3 DNA is TGTGCCAGTCGGAGGGGGGGGACACACAATGAGCAGTTCTTC. Translating gives CASRRGGTHNEQFF.

The J gene is TRBJ2-7, the V gene TRBV11-2, with 7 nucleotides matching TRBD2. The CDR3 extends over 13 amino acids. CDR1 and CDR2 (germline): SGHAT, FQNNGV. V shed 2 bases and J 6 bases; nucleotides not matched to a gene: 4. In DNA form, the CDR3 reads TGTGCCAGCAGCTTAAATACGGGAGGCGAGCAGTACTTC. It specifies CASSLNTGGEQYF.

The genes are TRBV6-1 and TRBJ2-7; 7 bases align to TRBD2. Germline-derived CDR1 and CDR2 are MNHNS and SASEGT. There are 11 residues in the CDR3. Losses at the gene ends were 2 bases for V and 13 bases for J; bases not matched to a gene: 5. In DNA form, the CDR3 reads TGTGCCAGCAGTGAAACTCCGGGACTATACTTC. Amino acids: CASSETPGLYF.

This rearrangement joins TRBV6-6 to TRBJ1-6; D ambiguous. Germline CDR1 reads MNHNY; CDR2 reads SVGAGI (reference sequence). The CDR3 contains 13 residues. Trimming shortened V by 0 bases and J by 8 bases, and 5 bases separated the two germline ends. CDR3 region: CASSYSTDSPLHF. The CDR3 region has the DNA TGTGCCAGCAGTTACTCAACGGATTCACCCCTCCACTTT.

The chain combines TRBV21-1 with TRBJ2-3; the table's D call TRBD2 went unverified against the DNA. TRBV21-1 is marked as a pseudogene. The CDR3 loop spans 16 amino acids. CDR3 coding DNA: TGTGCCAGCAGCAAAGTTGGGCGGGGGGACACAGATACGCAGTATTTT. It codes for CASSKVGRGDTDTQYF.

The chain joins TRBV19 to TRBJ1-2, with D possibly matching TRBD1 (5 bases). With 3 bases removed from V and 0 bases from J, the gap between germline ends came to 11 bases. CDR3 length equals 15 residues. Germline V lookup: CDR1 LNHDA, CDR2 SQIVND (reference sequence). The CDR3 DNA is TGTGCCAGTAGTATCAGGACACACTCTAACTATGGCTACACCTTC. This gives the protein CASSIRTHSNYGYTF. The full variable domain, completed using reference TRBV19 and TRBJ1-2, is DGGITQSPKYLFRKEGQNVTLSCEQNLNHDAMYWYRQDPGQGLRLIYYSQIVNDFQKGDIAEGYSVSREKKESFPLTVTSAQKNPTAFYLCASSIRTHSNYGYTFGSGTRLTVV.

The chain joins TRBV28 to TRBJ2-4, with D perhaps TRBD2 (5 bases). This CDR3 spans 14 amino acids. Trimming removed 4 bases at V and 11 bases at J, with 18 bases between. CDR1 is MDHEN, CDR2 SYDVKM, per germline. The CDR3 DNA is TGTGCCAGCAGTTCGAGGCCGGGAAACATTTTTCAGTACTTC. Translating it yields CASSSRPGNIFQYF.

The chain recombines TRBV16 with TRBJ1-1, with 7 bases lining up with TRBD1. This CDR3 is 15 amino acids long. V was clipped by 0 bases and J by 7 bases; unmatched bases: 8. Germline CDR1 reads KGHSY; CDR2 reads FQNENV. CDR3 in amino acids: CASSQSRQGLYEAFF. Here the CDR3 DNA reads TGTGCCAGCAGCCAATCGCGACAGGGCCTCTATGAAGCTTTCTTT.

This chain links TRBV9 with TRBJ2-7; D may be TRBD2 (5 bases). Germline CDR1 SGDLS, CDR2 YYNGEE. The CDR3 consists of 15 residues. The V end lost 3 bases, the J end lost 4 bases, and 17 bases lay between the germline ends. CDR3 residues: CASSELPGSFYEQYF. CDR3 bases: TGTGCCAGCAGCGAGCTTCCGGGAAGTTTTTACGAGCAGTACTTC.

The V and J genes are TRBV7-3 and TRBJ2-1; 13 bases agree with TRBD2. V lost 2 bases and J lost 7; bases outside the gene matches: 2. The germline V gene encodes CDR1 SGHTA and CDR2 FQGTGA. The CDR3 has 15 residues. CDR3 sequence reads: CASSLGLAGVNEQFF. CDR3 DNA sequence: TGTGCCAGCAGCTTAGGACTAGCGGGAGTTAATGAGCAGTTCTTC.

This sequence joins TRBV18 and TRBJ1-1; no reliable D call. The CDR3 sequence is 16 residues long. CDR1 is KGHSH, CDR2 LQKENI, per germline. The V end was cut by 0 bases, the J end by 1 base, with 12 bases between. DNA for the CDR3: TGTGCCAGCTCACCACCCCATAGCAGTCAGAACACTGAAGCTTTCTTT. Its translation is CASSPPHSSQNTEAFF. The full variable domain, with the rest looked up from reference TRBV18 and TRBJ1-1, is NAGVMQNPRHLVRRRGQEARLRCSPMKGHSHVYWYRQLPEEGLKFMVYLQKENIIDESGMPKERFSAEFPKEGPSILRIQQVVRGDSAAYFCASSPPHSSQNTEAFFGQGTRLTVV.

This chain joins TRBV6-2 or TRBV6-3 and TRBJ2-7; no firm D call. CDR1 MNHEY and CDR2 SVGEGT come from the germline V gene. This CDR3 has 12 residues. Between the trimmed V and J ends, which lost 6 bases and 4 bases, there was a span of 10 bases. CDR3 sequence reads: CASSRTDYEQYF. CDR3 nucleotides: TGTGCCAGCAGCAGAACAGATTACGAGCAGTACTTC.

The rearrangement uses TRBV18 and TRBJ2-7, with D possibly matching TRBD1 (5 bases). Trimming removed 4 bases at V and 9 bases at J, with 10 bases between. The germline V gene encodes CDR1 KGHSH and CDR2 LQKENI. The CDR3 has 11 amino acids. The CDR3 is CASSLRGRQYF. CDR3 coding DNA: TGTGCCAGCTCACTAAGGGGAAGGCAGTACTTC.

In DNA, the CDR3 is TGTGCCAGCAGCGAGCGGACAGGGGGTCCCTACAATGAGCAGTTCTTC. Encoded protein: CASSERTGGPYNEQFF. The chain joins TRBV7-3 to TRBJ2-1, with 10 nucleotides matching TRBD1. The CDR3 is 16 residues long. The junction had 6 bases not matched to a gene; V was cut back by 5 bases and J by 2 bases. CDR1 is SGHTA, CDR2 FQGTGA, per germline.